This TCR beta chain was recorded in a study of cytomegalovirus exposure and HLA in healthy donors (dated by TCRdb to about 2017). The study in broad terms: An earlier analysis of roughly 610 of the donors reported 250 to 300 Gb of sequence data and 117 million unique TCR beta sequences obtained from around 190 million T cells. The number of typed donors differed by locus: about 620-640 for A, B, C, DRB1 and DQB1; approximately 540 for DQA1; about 600 for DPA1; and some 470 for DPB1. Every discovery cohort repertoire had been produced on one sequencing platform. Alongside the repertoire data, information on donor age, sex, ethnicity and CMV serostatus was compiled. In a later genetic analysis, genome-wide SNP genotypes for 398 of the 666 donors were used, and that subset was treated as a discovery cohort. Roughly 5 DR-DQ haplotypes were handled as single units for association and clustering because linkage in the cohort was strong. Of the approximately 400 genotyped donors, around 81% fell in the genetic ancestry cluster associated with self-reported Caucasian donors. A separate validation cohort of some 130 different subjects was used in addition to the roughly 720-subject first cohort. To predict cytomegalovirus infection status, the study brought together high-throughput TCR immunosequencing, statistical association of individual TCRs with disease status, and machine learning. Rather than drawing on any new phenotypic data, the later analysis identified candidate immune exposures from TCR beta sequences and the way those sequences occurred across donors. The study was designed to test whether signatures of past pathogen exposure could be identified by cataloging public T cell receptors. Both class I and class II loci were covered by HLA typing, at four-digit resolution. Using immunosequencing, the study profiled T cell repertoires from about 650 subjects and related those repertoires to cytomegalovirus serostatus. A later analysis re-analyzed previously published TCR beta repertoires from 500 to 700 donors and added high-resolution HLA genotyping to study TCR occurrence patterns. An early release covering over 500 HLA-typed donors comprised roughly 300 gigabases of sequencing data and 85 million or so unique TCR sequences. An earlier analysis of some 500 of the donors used high-throughput TCR beta sequencing to judge whether each TCR beta V gene segment behaved as functional or pseudogenic. Among around 400 genotyped donors of the cohort, an average of about 240,000 unique TCR beta nucleotide sequences were sequenced per donor, roughly 20% of them non-productive. What the work shows at the level of the full study, not this receptor alone: According to the authors, the approach could potentially be generalized to other disease states and immunological phenotypes. The earlier analysis of 587 of the donors excluded roughly 17 rarely observed V segments, including chromosome 9 orphons, because counts were too low. In an earlier analysis of fewer than 700 of the donors, most TCR beta V segments appeared in productive rearrangements about 90% or about 30% of the time, broadly matching IMGT annotations. This cohort had only TCR beta chains sequenced, and the lack of alpha or paired-chain data limited which features could be detected. Because HLA typing was unavailable for some donors at each locus, only the typed subset was used in association tests. Correlated functional status among segregating V segments might be attributable to linkage disequilibrium, but an unknown experimental factor could not be ruled out. A later analysis reported that several top co-occurrence clusters appeared linked to parvovirus B19, influenza, CMV and Epstein-Barr virus. In a later genetic analysis, fewer N-insertions in productive TCRs were reported among donors in an Asian-associated ancestry cluster than the roughly 700-donor mean. In vitro tests confirmed that three of the cytomegalovirus-associated TCR beta chains recognize cytomegalovirus antigens. In a later analysis, TCR association rates were found to vary across HLA loci, with the most associated TCRs seen for DRB1 alleles and the fewest for HLA-C alleles. At a false discovery rate of 0.05, a later analysis linked under 20,000 TCR beta sequences to specific HLA alleles. A later analysis found that most CMV-associated TCR beta chains appeared HLA-restricted, with HLA associations seemingly driven largely by CMV exposure. Some IMGT-functional V segments, including TRBV6-2 and TRBV6-3, could not be distinguished by the 87-base-pair reads and were therefore excluded. In both the original and validation cohorts, the classifier was reported to diagnose cytomegalovirus status with high specificity and sensitivity. Strong co-occurrence of HLA alleles, especially DR and DQ, made assigning TCR associations to individual alleles difficult. A cluster of highly shared sequence variants was judged likely to be a technical artifact of the sequencing pipeline. CMV serostatus was the only immune exposure information available for the cohort. In a later analysis, HLA-associated TCR beta chains showed more clonal expansion and lower generation probabilities than non-associated chains that were equally common. A further reported finding was that TCR beta sequences accurately predicted the HLA-A and HLA-B alleles for most subjects in the first cohort. Sequencing depth was assumed to be roughly uniform across donors in the presence/absence analyses, though that assumption may not hold. Most TCR sequences were observed very rarely across donors, whereas some public TCRs were present in many individuals. A later genetic analysis associated a missense DCLRE1C variant with V-gene and J-gene trimming of TCR beta chains, and an independent cohort replicated the association. The study gave a list of under 200 TCR beta chains associated with cytomegalovirus.

As to this clone: Its antigen is not yet known. Base qualities are not recorded, but no much larger clone differs from it by a single base.

The CDR3 runs 14 amino acids, cysteine and phenylalanine included. CDR3 DNA is the only sequence kept; it has 42 bases, read in frame from the first base. V ends up 11 bases short and J 3 bases short, with an unmatched junction base count of 9. The CDR1 and CDR2 encoded by the germline V gene are SNHLY and FYNNEI. The library relied on the immunoSEQ multiplex PCR assay. A mixture of 60 forward primers for TCR Vbeta segments and 13 reverse primers for TCR Jbeta segments was used in the multiplex PCR. A multiplex PCR assay on genomic DNA amplified the CDR3 region of rearranged TCR beta genes. The Illumina HiSeq System was used to sequence the amplified TCR beta libraries as 87-base-pair reads. Per the source publication's procedure: Across the 500 to 850 repertoires, a later analysis counted tens of millions of unique TCR beta chains, 9.5 million to 13 million of which were shared by at least two donors. Raw reads were error-corrected and collapsed into unique sequences with a nearest-neighbor algorithm that merged closely related sequences to remove PCR and sequencing errors. Alignment of CDR3 sequences to IMGT reference sequences was used to assign V, D and J gene segments. For a sequence to be retained, at least a six-nucleotide match to both a V gene segment and a J gene segment was required. Rearrangements were called productive when the CDR3 lacked stop codons and stayed in frame with V and J; all others were non-productive. Following IMGT convention, CDR3 was defined as the stretch from the second conserved V-encoded cysteine to the conserved J-encoded phenylalanine. Sequences without an unambiguous match to a single V gene segment were excluded from the earlier analysis of 450 to 750 of the donors. In an earlier analysis of about 590 of the donors, a V segment was called functional when productive rearrangements were above 56.7%, and segregating when the standard deviation between donors exceeded 5%. To diagnose cytomegalovirus status from the catalog of TCR beta chain sequences, a statistical classification framework was built. V and J gene assignment, in a later analysis, came from comparing TCR nucleotide sequences with IMGT/GENE-DB human TR gene sequences. A later analysis assigned CDR3 sequences and most-parsimonious VDJ recombination scenarios with the TCRdist pipeline. In a later analysis, each TCR beta chain was defined by its CDR3 amino acid sequence together with its V-gene family, and reads without a unique V-gene family were excluded. To address suspected cross-contamination and a sequencing artifact, a later analysis removed 592 highly shared, low-generation-probability nucleotide sequences. For each public chain, a later analysis derived a clonal expansion index from normalized ranks of inferred template counts within each repertoire. In a later analysis, generation probabilities were computed using a VDJ recombination model fitted to out-of-frame rearrangements, and the results were checked against IGoR. In a later analysis, hypergeometric tests were used to score TCR-TCR, TCR-HLA and TCR-CMV co-occurrence, with a repertoire-size bias correction applied to TCR pairs. In a later analysis, false discovery rates were estimated by permuting HLA or CMV assignments 20 times. In a later analysis, co-occurring TCRs were grouped with DBSCAN, and TCRdist sequence similarity was added when clustering was performed within HLA-allele-positive subsets. Repertoires with fewer than 30,000 or more than 120,000 public chains, plus five repertoires with anomalous nucleotide sharing, were excluded from co-occurrence clustering. TCRdb's version of the immuneACCESS table is confined to in-frame rearrangements and falls short of the full clone set. An unresolved V gene accounts for under half of the shortfall where checked; the remainder is of unknown origin. The V and J calls and the clone size are those of that table, but D and trimming were determined from the DNA. This sample lists 150,000 to 200,000 clones; around four fifths were detected once. Around 3.2% of the sample rests with the top ten.

The cohort comprised hundreds of healthy bone marrow donors. All cohort members were sampled while nominally healthy, although unrecorded immune exposures were likely present. The donor was CMV seronegative and belonged to the group of 350 to 400 seronegative cohort members. A peripheral blood sample was collected from each donor, and TCR beta sequencing was performed on peripheral blood mononuclear cells. Genomic DNA was extracted from the blood cell samples with the Qiagen DNeasy Blood Extraction Kit. The source of this sequence is a female donor in good health and CMV-seronegative. The sample comprised PBMCs. The sequence is built from TRBV2 and TRBJ2-3; 9 central nucleotides agree with TRBD2. The DNA is TGTGCCGGGTGGGGCGGGGGGGCAACAGATACGCAGTATTTT. This gives the protein CAGWGGGATDTQYF.